This entry lists 5 T cell receptor beta chains sequenced from one sample in a study of control samples from healthy donors and cancer patients. Clones were sequenced by immunoSEQ multiplex PCR, and TCRdb holds only the in-frame ones, with some missing. The sample carries around 150,000 clones, roughly nine tenths recorded once. Input material: blood. The receptors were gathered from a man aged 30 to 45 in good health.

The chain carries TRBV5-1 and TRBJ2-2; 11 bases match TRBD1. Germline assignment: CDR1 SGHRS and CDR2 YFSETQ. J gave up 6 bases and V 7 bases, and 5 bases lay outside the gene matches. The CDR3 is 14 residues long. Written as DNA, the CDR3 is TGCGCCAGCCGGGACAGGGGGGTTCCCGGGGAGCTGTTTTTT. Encoded protein: CASRDRGVPGELFF.

The chain has TRBV18 and TRBJ2-1; 16 bases fit TRBD2. CDR3 length equals 16 residues. V lost 6 bases to trimming and J lost 2 bases; unmatched junction nucleotides: 1. Germline values: CDR1 KGHSH, CDR2 LQKENI. The CDR3 sequence: CASSGTSGRAYNEQFF. The CDR3 DNA reads TGTGCCAGCTCCGGGACTAGCGGGAGGGCCTACAATGAGCAGTTCTTC.

V is TRBV27 and J is TRBJ2-7; 10 bases agree with TRBD1. The CDR3 is 15 residues long. CDR1 MNHEY and CDR2 SMNVEV come from the germline V gene (reference sequence). The ends lost 5 bases at V and 3 bases at J; junction bases unmatched: 7. The CDR3 loop reads CASSPRTGGNYEQYF. CDR3 DNA: TGTGCCAGCAGTCCCCGGACAGGGGGGAACTACGAGCAGTACTTC.

The rearrangement links TRBV5-4 to TRBJ2-2; no clear D. The V and J ends lost 4 bases and 0 bases respectively, with 1 base between them. Germline lookup yields CDR1 SGHNT and CDR2 YYREEE (reference sequence). The CDR3 length is 12 residues. CDR3 bases: TGTGCCAGCAGCCCGAACACCGGGGAGCTGTTTTTT. It codes for CASSPNTGELFF.

This clone has only one observation. V and J are TRBV3-1 (or the pseudogene TRBV3-2) and TRBJ2-7; 9 bases agree with TRBD1. Trimming removed 0 bases from V and 9 bases from J; junction bases left unmatched: 9. Germline loops: CDR1 LGHDT, CDR2 YNNKEL (reference sequence). The CDR3 is made up of 15 amino acids. Here the CDR3 DNA reads TGTGCCAGCAGCCAAGAAGCCACAGGGGGCGCTGGGCAGTACTTC. It codes for CASSQEATGGAGQYF.